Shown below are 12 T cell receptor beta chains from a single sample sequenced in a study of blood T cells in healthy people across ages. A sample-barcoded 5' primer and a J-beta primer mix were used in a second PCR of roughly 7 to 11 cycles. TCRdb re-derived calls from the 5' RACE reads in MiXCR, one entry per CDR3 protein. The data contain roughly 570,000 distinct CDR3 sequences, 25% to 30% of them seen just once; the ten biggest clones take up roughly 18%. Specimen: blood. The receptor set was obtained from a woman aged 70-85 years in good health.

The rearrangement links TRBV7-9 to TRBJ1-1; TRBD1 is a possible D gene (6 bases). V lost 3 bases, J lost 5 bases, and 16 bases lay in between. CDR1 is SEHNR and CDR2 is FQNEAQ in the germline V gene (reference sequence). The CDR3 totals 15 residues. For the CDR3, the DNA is TGTGCCAGCAGCTTCACCGCGCGAAGGGGGACTGAAGCTTTCTTT. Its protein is CASSFTARRGTEAFF.

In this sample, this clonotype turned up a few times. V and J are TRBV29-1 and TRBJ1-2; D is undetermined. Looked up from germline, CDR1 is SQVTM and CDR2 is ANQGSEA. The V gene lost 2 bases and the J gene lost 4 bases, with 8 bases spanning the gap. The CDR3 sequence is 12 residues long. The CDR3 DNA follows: TGCAGCGTTGAAATAAACCTCTATGGCTACACCTTC. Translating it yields CSVEINLYGYTF.

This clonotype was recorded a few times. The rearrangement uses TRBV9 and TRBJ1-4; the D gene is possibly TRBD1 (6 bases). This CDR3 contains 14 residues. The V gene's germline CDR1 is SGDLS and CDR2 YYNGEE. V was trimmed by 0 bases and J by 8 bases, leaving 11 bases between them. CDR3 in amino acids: CASSVAGTWEKLFF. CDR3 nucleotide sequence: TGTGCCAGCAGCGTAGCTGGGACATGGGAAAAACTGTTTTTT. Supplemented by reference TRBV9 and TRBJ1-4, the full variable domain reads DSGVTQTPKHLITATGQRVTLRCSPRSGDLSVYWYQQSLDQGLQFLIQYYNGEERAKGNILERFSAQQFPDLHSELNLSSLELGDSALYFCASSVAGTWEKLFFGSGTQLSVL.

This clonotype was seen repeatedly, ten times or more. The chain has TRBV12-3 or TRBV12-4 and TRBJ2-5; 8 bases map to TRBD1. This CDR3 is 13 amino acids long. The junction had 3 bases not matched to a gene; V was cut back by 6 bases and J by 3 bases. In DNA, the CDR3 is TGTGCCAGCAGCCCGGACAGGGAAGAGACCCAGTACTTC. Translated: CASSPDREETQYF.

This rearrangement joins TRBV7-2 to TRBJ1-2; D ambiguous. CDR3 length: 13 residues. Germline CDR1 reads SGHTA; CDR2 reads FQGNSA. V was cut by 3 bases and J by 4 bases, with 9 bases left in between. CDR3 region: CASSFQVSYGYTF. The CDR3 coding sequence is TGTGCCAGCAGCTTTCAGGTCTCCTATGGCTACACCTTC. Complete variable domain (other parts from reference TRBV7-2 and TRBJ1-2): GAGVSQSPSNKVTEKGKDVELRCDPISGHTALYWYRQSLGQGLEFLIYFQGNSAPDKSGLPSDRFSAERTGGSVSTLTIQRTQQEDSAVYLCASSFQVSYGYTFGSGTRLTVV.

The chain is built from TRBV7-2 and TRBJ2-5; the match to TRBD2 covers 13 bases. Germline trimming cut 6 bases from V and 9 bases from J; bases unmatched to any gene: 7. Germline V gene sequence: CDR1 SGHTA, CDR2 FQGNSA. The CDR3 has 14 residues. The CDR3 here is CASRKLAGGEAQYF. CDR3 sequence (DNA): TGTGCCAGCAGAAAACTAGCGGGGGGGGAGGCCCAGTACTTC.

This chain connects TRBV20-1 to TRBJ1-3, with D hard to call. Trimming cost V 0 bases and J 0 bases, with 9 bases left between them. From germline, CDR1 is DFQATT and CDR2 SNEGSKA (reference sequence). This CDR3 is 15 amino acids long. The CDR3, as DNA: TGCAGTGCTAGAGACGTCCGGAGCTCTGGAAACACCATATATTTT. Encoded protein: CSARDVRSSGNTIYF.

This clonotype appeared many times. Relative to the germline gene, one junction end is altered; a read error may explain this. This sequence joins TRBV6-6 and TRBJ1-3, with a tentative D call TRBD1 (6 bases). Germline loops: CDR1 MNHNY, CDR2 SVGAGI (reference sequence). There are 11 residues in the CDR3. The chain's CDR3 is CASRNRDTPLF. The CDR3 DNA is TGTGCCAGCAGGAACCGGGACACCCCGCTTTTT.

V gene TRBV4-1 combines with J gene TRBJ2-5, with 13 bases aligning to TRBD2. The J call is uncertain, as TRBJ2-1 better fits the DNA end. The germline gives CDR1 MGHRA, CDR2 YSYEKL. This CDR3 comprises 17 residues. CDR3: CASSQLPTSGGVKVQFF. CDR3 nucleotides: TGCGCCAGCAGCCAACTGCCTACTAGCGGGGGGGTTAAGGTGCAGTTCTTC.

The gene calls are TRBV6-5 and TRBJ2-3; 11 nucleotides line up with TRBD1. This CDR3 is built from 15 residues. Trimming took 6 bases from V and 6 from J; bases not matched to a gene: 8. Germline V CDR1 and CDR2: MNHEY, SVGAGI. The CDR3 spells CASRPGTGGYDTQYF. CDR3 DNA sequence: TGTGCCAGCAGACCCGGGACAGGGGGATATGATACGCAGTATTTT.

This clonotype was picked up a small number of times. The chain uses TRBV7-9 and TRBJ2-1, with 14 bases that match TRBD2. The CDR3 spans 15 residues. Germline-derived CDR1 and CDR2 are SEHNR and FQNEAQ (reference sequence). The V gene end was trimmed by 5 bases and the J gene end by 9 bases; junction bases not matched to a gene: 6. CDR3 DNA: TGTGCCAGCAGCCCGAGACTAGCGGGGGGGACTGAGCAGTTCTTC. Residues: CASSPRLAGGTEQFF.

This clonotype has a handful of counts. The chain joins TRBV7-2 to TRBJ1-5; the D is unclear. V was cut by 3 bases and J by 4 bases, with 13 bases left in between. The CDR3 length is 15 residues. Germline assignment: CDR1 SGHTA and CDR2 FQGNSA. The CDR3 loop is CASSFGGPLNQPQHF. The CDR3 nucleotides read TGTGCCAGCAGCTTTGGAGGGCCGCTAAATCAGCCCCAGCATTTT.